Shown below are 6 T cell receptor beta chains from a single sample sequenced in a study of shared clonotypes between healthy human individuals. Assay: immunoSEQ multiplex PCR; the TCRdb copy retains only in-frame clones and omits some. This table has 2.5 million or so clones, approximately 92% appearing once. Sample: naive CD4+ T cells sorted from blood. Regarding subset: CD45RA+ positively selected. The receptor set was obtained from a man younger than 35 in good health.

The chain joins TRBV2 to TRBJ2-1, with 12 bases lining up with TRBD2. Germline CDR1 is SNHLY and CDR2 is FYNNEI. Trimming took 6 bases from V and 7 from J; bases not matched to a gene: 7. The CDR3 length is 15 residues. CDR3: CASRTSGGTWNEQFF. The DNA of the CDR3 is TGTGCCAGCAGGACTAGCGGGGGAACTTGGAATGAGCAGTTCTTC.

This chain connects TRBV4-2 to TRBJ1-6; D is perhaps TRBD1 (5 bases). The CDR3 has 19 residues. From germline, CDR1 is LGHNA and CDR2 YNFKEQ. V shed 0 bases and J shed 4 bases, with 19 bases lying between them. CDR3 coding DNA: TGTGCCAGCAGCCAAGATACGGGGCGGAATCCAGCATATAATTCACCCCTCCACTTT. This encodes CASSQDTGRNPAYNSPLHF.

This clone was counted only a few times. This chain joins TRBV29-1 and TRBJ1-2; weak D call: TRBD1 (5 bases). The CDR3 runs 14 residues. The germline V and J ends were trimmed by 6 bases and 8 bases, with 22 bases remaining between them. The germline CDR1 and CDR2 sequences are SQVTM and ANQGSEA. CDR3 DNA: TGCAGCGTCAAGGGCGACGTTCCTAACAGGGGCTACACCTTC. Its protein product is CSVKGDVPNRGYTF.

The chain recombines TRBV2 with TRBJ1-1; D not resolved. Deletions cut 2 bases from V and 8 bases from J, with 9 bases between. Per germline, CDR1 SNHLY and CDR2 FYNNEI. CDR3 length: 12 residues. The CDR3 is CASSENVGEAFF. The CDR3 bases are TGTGCCAGCAGTGAAAACGTAGGGGAAGCTTTCTTT. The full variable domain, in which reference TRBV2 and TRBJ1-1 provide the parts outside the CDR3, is EPEVTQTPSHQVTQMGQEVILRCVPISNHLYFYWYRQILGQKVEFLVSFYNNEISEKSEIFDDQFSVERPDGSNFTLKIRSTKLEDSAMYFCASSENVGEAFFGQGTRLTVV.

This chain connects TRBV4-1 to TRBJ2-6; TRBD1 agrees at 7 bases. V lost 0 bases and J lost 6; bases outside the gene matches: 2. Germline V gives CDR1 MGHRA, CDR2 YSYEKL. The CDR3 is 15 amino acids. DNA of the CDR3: TGCGCCAGCAGCCAAGAGGGGACAGAGGCCAACGTCCTGACTTTC. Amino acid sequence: CASSQEGTEANVLTF.

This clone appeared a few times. In nucleotides, the CDR3 is TGTGCCAGCAGTGATGTGAGAGGTCGGGATCATGGCTACACCTTC. Translating gives CASSDVRGRDHGYTF. The gene calls are TRBV25-1 and TRBJ1-2; D is uncertain. The length of the CDR3 is 15 residues. V lost 3 bases and J 6 bases, leaving 17 bases between the germline ends. Looked up from germline, CDR1 is MGHDK and CDR2 is SYGVNS.